The clone carrying this TCR beta chain was counted between two and nine times. Antigen unknown. This sample was included in a study of T cells in Graves' hyperthyroidism and ophthalmopathy. RNA transcripts served as the template for amplifying TCR beta CDR3 regions. HTBI primers were used for first-round RT-PCR of the TCR CDR3. TCRdb re-derived calls from the multiplex PCR reads in MiXCR, one entry per CDR3 protein. The sample lists approximately 380,000 distinct CDR3 sequences; roughly 20% were seen once. Study observations and caveats: Researchers found most expanded thyroid clonotypes above 0.001 in blood as well. Ophthalmopathy stood apart from stable hyperthyroidism in a 13 V-J model.

With duration under 3 months, ophthalmopathy was active: Clinical Activity Score at least 3, NOSPECS at least 4. Fresh 10 ml peripheral blood yielded PBMCs. The V and J ends lost 3 bases and 1 base respectively, with 7 bases between them. CDR1 SGHVS and CDR2 FNYEAQ come from the germline V gene. This CDR3 has 14 amino acids. The sequence derives from a man younger than 35 with Graves' ophthalmopathy. This chain connects TRBV7-6 to TRBJ1-3, with unresolved D. Sequencing was done on a sample of blood. CDR3 sequence: CASSFGRSGNTIYF. The CDR3 nucleotides are TGTGCCAGCAGCTTCGGGCGATCTGGAAACACCATATATTTT.